A selection of T cell receptor beta chains follows, all from one sample in a study of cytomegalovirus exposure and HLA in healthy donors. The assay was immunoSEQ multiplex PCR, and TCRdb's table has in-frame clones only and misses some. The record lists some 150,000 clones, of which the ten most abundant hold 2% to 3%. Source material: PBMCs. These receptors were obtained from a man between 40 and 49 years old in good health and CMV-seronegative. The CDR3 runs from the conserved cysteine through the conserved F or W. Each record gives: V gene, J gene, D gene, CDR3 DNA, CDR3 protein. D genes are given only for firm matches.

V: TRBV7-9
J: TRBJ1-6
D: NA
DNA: TGTGCCAGCAGCCGGACTCCGCCACATAATTCACCCCTCCACTTT
CDR3: CASSRTPPHNSPLHF

V: TRBV2
J: TRBJ2-2
D: NA
DNA: TGTGCCGGCAAGGCCGACAGGTTTATCGGGGAGCTGTTTTTT
CDR3: CAGKADRFIGELFF

V: TRBV29-1
J: TRBJ2-7
D: NA
DNA: TGCAGCGTGGAAACAGGGTTGGTCTCTAGCGAGCAGTACTTC
CDR3: CSVETGLVSSEQYF

V: TRBV7-9
J: TRBJ2-7
D: NA
DNA: TGTGCCAGCAGCTTAATACCGAGAACCTACGAGCAGTACTTC
CDR3: CASSLIPRTYEQYF

V: TRBV5-6
J: TRBJ2-6
D: TRBD2
DNA: TGTGCCAGCGGCCCGGGGGGGGCTGGGGCCAACGTCCTGACTTTC
CDR3: CASGPGGAGANVLTF

V: TRBV9
J: TRBJ1-2
D: NA
DNA: TGTGCCAGCAGCGTAGATGAGAACTATGGCTACACCTTC
CDR3: CASSVDENYGYTF

V: TRBV7-9
J: TRBJ1-2
D: TRBD1
DNA: TGTGCCGGGATTAAACAGGGGGATGGCTACACCTTC
CDR3: CAGIKQGDGYTF

V: TRBV9
J: TRBJ2-3
D: TRBD2
DNA: TGTGCCAGCAGCGTAGGGGCCAGCGGGGGTAGCATAGATACGCAGTATTTT
CDR3: CASSVGASGGSIDTQYF

V: TRBV29-1
J: TRBJ1-1
D: NA
DNA: TGCAGCGTTGCCGGCCTAGCGAACACTGAAGCTTTCTTT
CDR3: CSVAGLANTEAFF

V: TRBV7-2
J: TRBJ1-6
D: TRBD1
DNA: TGTGCCAGCAGCGCCGACAGGGCTAATTCACCCCTCCACTTT
CDR3: CASSADRANSPLHF

V: TRBV2
J: TRBJ1-2
D: NA
DNA: TGTGCCAGCAGTGAAGAGGAAGGGACAATCTATGGCTACACCTTC
CDR3: CASSEEEGTIYGYTF

V: TRBV7-6
J: TRBJ1-1
D: NA
DNA: TGTGCCAGCAGCTCCACTGGGGGGGCGAGGATCGAAGCTTTCTTT
CDR3: CASSSTGGARIEAFF

V: TRBV2
J: TRBJ2-1
D: NA
DNA: TGTGCCAGCAGTGGAGCCCTAGCAACCTACAATGAGCAGTTCTTC
CDR3: CASSGALATYNEQFF

V: TRBV5-6
J: TRBJ1-2
D: NA
DNA: TGTGCCAGCAGCTCGTATGACAGTTATGGCTACACCTTC
CDR3: CASSSYDSYGYTF